Each of the 12 T cell receptor beta chains below was sequenced from the same sample in a study of blood T cell repertoires in COVID-19. Repertoires were generated with immunoSEQ multiplex PCR, while TCRdb's copy carries only in-frame clones and drops some. The sample has 300,000 to 450,000 clones; roughly 86% are singletons. Sequencing was done on a sample of PBMCs or T cells enriched from blood (not recorded which). These receptors all come from a woman aged 25 to 39 who had been exposed to COVID-19.

The rearrangement uses TRBV27 and TRBJ2-1; D possibly corresponds to TRBD2 (5 bases). Germline CDR1 is MNHEY and CDR2 is SMNVEV (reference sequence). The CDR3 spans 15 residues. The V and J ends lost 1 base and 2 bases respectively, with 9 bases between them. CDR3 sequence (DNA): TGTGCCAGCAGTTTATTTCCTAGCCCCTACAATGAGCAGTTCTTC. Amino acids: CASSLFPSPYNEQFF.

This clone was observed a single time. This rearrangement joins TRBV6-6 to TRBJ1-1; no reliable D call. This CDR3 spans 13 amino acids. Trimming cost V 6 bases and J 11 bases, with 19 bases left between them. Germline V gene sequence: CDR1 MNHNY, CDR2 SVGAGI (reference sequence). CDR3 amino acids: CASRERVGVVAFF. The CDR3 coding sequence is TGTGCCAGCAGGGAGAGGGTCGGGGTTGTGGCTTTCTTT.

The rearrangement joins TRBV29-1 to TRBJ1-2, with 8 bases aligning to TRBD1. Germline-derived CDR1 and CDR2 are SQVTM and ANQGSEA. This CDR3 has 13 residues. V shed 0 bases, J shed 6 bases, and the junction held 3 bases outside the gene matches. The CDR3 region has the DNA TGCAGCGTTGAAGACATCAGGGGGCATGGCTACACCTTC. It specifies CSVEDIRGHGYTF.

The chain is built from TRBV7-3 and TRBJ1-5; D is possibly TRBD1 (6 bases). Germline V gene data show CDR1 as SGHTA and CDR2 as FQGTGA. CDR3 length: 15 residues. The V end lost 2 bases, the J end lost 7 bases, and 15 bases lay between the germline ends. For the CDR3, the DNA is TGTGCCAGCAGCTTACTGATAGGGGGGGGCCAGCCCCAGCATTTT. The encoded protein is CASSLLIGGGQPQHF.

The chain is built from TRBV10-3 and TRBJ1-1; a possible D gene is TRBD1 (6 bases). Trimming took 6 bases from V and 2 from J, leaving 10 bases between them. The CDR3 length is 13 residues. The germline V gene has CDR1 ENHRY and CDR2 SYGVKD. The CDR3 DNA reads as TGTGCCATCAGCCGGACAGATAACACTGAAGCTTTCTTT. This codes for CAISRTDNTEAFF.

This clone was picked up one time. The gene calls are TRBV3-1 (or the pseudogene TRBV3-2) and TRBJ2-1, with 7 bases aligning to TRBD2. The length of the CDR3 is 15 residues. The germline CDR1 and CDR2 sequences are LGHDT and YNNKEL (reference sequence). Losses at the gene ends were 0 bases for V and 3 bases for J; bases not matched to a gene: 2. This CDR3 is CASSQETSIYNEQFF. DNA for the CDR3: TGTGCCAGCAGCCAAGAGACTAGCATCTACAATGAGCAGTTCTTC.

This clone was counted a few times. DNA of the CDR3: TGTGCCAGCAGTCCCCGGGACATTGTCACAGATACGCAGTATTTT. Amino acids: CASSPRDIVTDTQYF. The chain combines TRBV28 with TRBJ2-3, with D possibly matching TRBD1 (6 bases). The CDR3 length is 15 residues. Deletions cut 5 bases from V and 2 bases from J, with 14 bases between. Germline assignment: CDR1 MDHEN and CDR2 SYDVKM.

This clone has just a few counts. This chain connects TRBV6-5 to TRBJ2-3; D is ambiguous. The CDR3 has 13 amino acids. CDR1 and CDR2 (germline): MNHEY, SVGAGI. With 1 base removed from V and 3 bases from J, the gap between germline ends came to 5 bases. CDR3 region: CASSYFSTDTQYF. CDR3 sequence (DNA): TGTGCCAGCAGTTACTTCTCGACAGATACGCAGTATTTT.

The chain has TRBV24-1 and TRBJ2-1; 7 bases match TRBD2. This CDR3 comprises 19 residues. Germline CDR1 KGHDR, CDR2 SFDVKD. J lost 2 bases, V lost 4 bases, and 16 bases had no gene match. CDR3 loop: CATSDAITSGLAAYNEQFF. Here the CDR3 DNA reads TGTGCCACCAGTGACGCCATCACCTCCGGGCTAGCGGCCTACAATGAGCAGTTCTTC.

The genes are TRBV18 and TRBJ1-2; TRBD1 matches at 7 bases. CDR3 size: 15 residues. V lost 3 bases, J lost 2 bases, and 6 bases stayed unmatched. Germline-derived CDR1 and CDR2 are KGHSH and LQKENI. CDR3 sequence reads: CASSPDVGQNYGYTF. In nucleotides, the CDR3 is TGTGCCAGCTCACCGGATGTGGGACAGAACTATGGCTACACCTTC.

The gene calls are TRBV2 and TRBJ2-1, with 11 nucleotides matching TRBD2. The trim removed 4 bases at V and 5 bases at J, leaving 13 bases unmatched. The CDR3 loop spans 18 amino acids. The germline CDR1 and CDR2 sequences are SNHLY and FYNNEI. This CDR3 is CASSVIAGGPAIDNEQFF. CDR3 sequence (DNA): TGTGCCAGCAGTGTGATAGCGGGAGGGCCGGCTATTGACAATGAGCAGTTCTTC.

The V call is TRBV28, the J call TRBJ2-1; TRBD1 agrees at 9 bases. The J segment lost 4 bases and the V segment lost 3 bases, leaving 10 bases of the junction unmatched. CDR1 MDHEN and CDR2 SYDVKM come from the germline V gene. This CDR3 has 17 amino acids. CDR3 region: CASSFFSGTGTYNEQFF. The CDR3 region has the DNA TGTGCCAGCAGTTTTTTCTCCGGGACAGGGACATACAATGAGCAGTTCTTC.